A selection of T cell receptor beta chains follows, all from one sample in a study of T cells expressing NK-cell markers. After re-calling the 5' RACE reads, TCRdb lists one entry per CDR3 protein, DNA absent. This table lists about 170,000 distinct CDR3 sequences. Sequenced material: blood T cells: a sorted CD56 or NKG2C T cell subset, CD4+ or CD8+ T cells, or bulk PBMC T cells (not recorded which). The receptors here all came from a man aged 18 to 69 in good health. Both conserved end residues are part of each CDR3. Only part of the rows carry a size: once, few, many, or a class if the clone is expanded.

J,size,V,CDR3
TRBJ2-7,-,TRBV29-1,CSVENRGPGAYEQYF
TRBJ2-7,-,TRBV6-5,CASSYSLAGGRLYEQYF
TRBJ2-7,-,TRBV3-1,CASSLGGGARYEQYF
TRBJ1-1,-,TRBV7-2,CASSWGGQGGTEAFF
TRBJ2-1,-,TRBV13,CASSRNPGQEFRTYNEQFF
TRBJ2-7,-,TRBV28,CASSSLAGNSYEQYF
TRBJ1-2,-,TRBV9,CASSVGDYGYTF
TRBJ1-5,-,TRBV2,CASSGFPYQPQHF
TRBJ1-1,-,TRBV20-1,CSRNRQGIIGAFF
TRBJ1-5,-,TRBV27,CASTTGPRGPQHF
TRBJ2-2,-,TRBV30,CACNRGGTGELFF
TRBJ2-2,-,TRBV5-1,CASSPAGTGELFF
TRBJ2-7,-,TRBV7-6,CASSSAPPREVIPRDYEQYF
TRBJ2-1,-,TRBV5-4,CASSLGTGARNEQFF
TRBJ2-1,-,TRBV27,CASRDSTGGALYNEQFF
TRBJ2-7,-,TRBV11-2,CASSSGTGGISSYEQYF
TRBJ2-1,-,TRBV29-1,CSVEGSDRGRISYNEQFF
TRBJ2-3,-,TRBV18,CASSPVGQGRTDTQYF
TRBJ1-3,-,TRBV6-5,CASSAETGEVNTIYF
TRBJ2-3,-,TRBV29-1,CSVEEKTSRADTQYF
TRBJ2-2,-,TRBV24-1,CATKPGRAGELFF
TRBJ2-1,-,TRBV15,CATSSDRAPGDEQFF
TRBJ2-1,-,TRBV25-1,CASSSVDNNEQFF
TRBJ2-3,-,TRBV27,CASSSPPTVRGALQYF
TRBJ2-3,-,TRBV7-6,CASSPPPGLAGGGADTQYF
TRBJ1-2,-,TRBV12-3/TRBV12-4,CASSLGVVEGDYGYTF
TRBJ2-2,-,TRBV2,CASNLAGPNTGELFF
TRBJ2-3,-,TRBV6-1,CASNKAGGRADTQYF
TRBJ2-7,-,TRBV7-9,CASSLVGRGPLYEQYF
TRBJ2-2,-,TRBV27,CASEAYRDTGELFF
TRBJ2-2,-,TRBV11-2,CASSSESPDTGELFF
TRBJ2-3,-,TRBV5-1,CASSPKSGAARDTQYF
TRBJ2-3,-,TRBV6-1,CASSKTSGGYDTQYF
TRBJ2-7,-,TRBV29-1,CSVDLGQGPSYEQYF
TRBJ2-7,medium-sized,TRBV29-1,CSVAPGAGNEQYF
TRBJ2-7,-,TRBV27,CASSLIGAGAEEQYF
TRBJ1-3,-,TRBV6-1,CASSEWNTIYF
TRBJ2-7,-,TRBV5-6,CASGLFGVYEQYF
TRBJ2-7,-,TRBV3-1,CASSQVGGAPYEQYF
TRBJ2-7,-,TRBV27,CASSSGTRTYEQYF
TRBJ2-7,-,TRBV2,CASRPTGQDLGEQYF
TRBJ2-5,-,TRBV6-5,CASSYSGGGETQYF
TRBJ2-1,-,TRBV27,CASTQGTEGYNEQFF
TRBJ1-4,-,TRBV18,CASSLTSGANEKLFF
TRBJ2-3,-,TRBV4-1,CASSRRELAGDTDTQYF
TRBJ2-2,-,TRBV28,CASSPSLGNTGELFF